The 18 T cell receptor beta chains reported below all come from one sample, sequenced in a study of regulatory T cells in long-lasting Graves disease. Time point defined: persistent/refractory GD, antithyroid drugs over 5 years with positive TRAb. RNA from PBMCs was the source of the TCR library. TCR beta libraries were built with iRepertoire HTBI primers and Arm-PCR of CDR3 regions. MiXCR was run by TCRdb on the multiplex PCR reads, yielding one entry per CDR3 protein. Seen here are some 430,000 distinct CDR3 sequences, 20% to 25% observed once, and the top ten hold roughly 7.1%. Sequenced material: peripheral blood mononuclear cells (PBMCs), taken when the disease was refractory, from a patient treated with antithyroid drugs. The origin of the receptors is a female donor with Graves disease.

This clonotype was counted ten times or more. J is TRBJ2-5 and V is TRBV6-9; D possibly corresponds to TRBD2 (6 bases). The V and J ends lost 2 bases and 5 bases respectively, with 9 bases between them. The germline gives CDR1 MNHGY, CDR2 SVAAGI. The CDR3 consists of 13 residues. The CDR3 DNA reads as TGTGCCAGCAGTTATCGGGAGCTGGAGACCCAGTACTTC. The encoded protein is CASSYRELETQYF.

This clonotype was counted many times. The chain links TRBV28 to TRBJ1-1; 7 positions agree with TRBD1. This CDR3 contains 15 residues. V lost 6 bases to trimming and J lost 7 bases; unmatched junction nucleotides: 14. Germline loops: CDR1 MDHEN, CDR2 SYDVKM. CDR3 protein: CASRISGTAAHEAFF. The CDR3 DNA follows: TGTGCCAGCAGAATCTCAGGGACAGCGGCCCATGAAGCTTTCTTT.

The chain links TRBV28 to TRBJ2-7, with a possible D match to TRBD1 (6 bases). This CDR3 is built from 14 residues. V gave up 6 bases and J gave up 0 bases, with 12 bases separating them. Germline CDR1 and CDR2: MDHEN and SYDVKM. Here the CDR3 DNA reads TGTGCCAGCAGCGCCTGGGACACCTCCTACGAGCAGTACTTC. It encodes CASSAWDTSYEQYF.

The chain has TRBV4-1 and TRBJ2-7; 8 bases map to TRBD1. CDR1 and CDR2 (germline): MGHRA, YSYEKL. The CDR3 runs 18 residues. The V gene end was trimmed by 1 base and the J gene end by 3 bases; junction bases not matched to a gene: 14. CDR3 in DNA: TGCGCCAGCAGCCAAGGACTCCTCAGTAGGACAGGGAACTACGAGCAGTACTTC. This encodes CASSQGLLSRTGNYEQYF.

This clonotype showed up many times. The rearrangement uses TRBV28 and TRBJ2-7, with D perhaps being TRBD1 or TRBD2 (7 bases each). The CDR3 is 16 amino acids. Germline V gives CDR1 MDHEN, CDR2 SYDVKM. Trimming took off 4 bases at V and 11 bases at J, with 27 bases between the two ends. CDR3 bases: TGTGCCAGCAGTTCCGACCGACAGGGACTACAGCCTTGGGAGTACTTC. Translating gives CASSSDRQGLQPWEYF.

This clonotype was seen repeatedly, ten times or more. The CDR3 DNA reads as TGCAGTGCAGGGGGGGCGGAGACCCAGTACTTC. It translates to CSAGGAETQYF. The chain carries TRBV20-1 and TRBJ2-5, with D tentatively TRBD2 (7 bases). V was clipped by 6 bases and J by 5 bases, with 10 bases between them. CDR3 size: 11 residues. The V gene's germline CDR1 is DFQATT and CDR2 SNEGSKA (reference sequence).

The CDR3 DNA reads as TGTGCCAGTAGGGAGCTTACCGAGGGGGAAAAACTGTTTTTT. Protein sequence: CASRELTEGEKLFF. V gene TRBV19 combines with J gene TRBJ1-4, with D possibly being TRBD1 (5 bases). The ends were cut back, 6 bases at V and 8 bases at J, with 16 bases in the middle. The CDR3 consists of 14 residues. The germline CDR1 and CDR2 sequences are LNHDA and SQIVND (reference sequence). The complete variable domain, with remaining parts taken from reference TRBV19 and TRBJ1-4, reads DGGITQSPKYLFRKEGQNVTLSCEQNLNHDAMYWYRQDPGQGLRLIYYSQIVNDFQKGDIAEGYSVSREKKESFPLTVTSAQKNPTAFYLCASRELTEGEKLFFGSGTQLSVL.

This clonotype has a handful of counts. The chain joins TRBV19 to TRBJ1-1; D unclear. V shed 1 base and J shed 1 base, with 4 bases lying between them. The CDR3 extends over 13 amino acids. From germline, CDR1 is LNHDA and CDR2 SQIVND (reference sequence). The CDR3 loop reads CASSIVKNTEAFF. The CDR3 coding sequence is TGTGCCAGTAGTATAGTAAAGAACACTGAAGCTTTCTTT.

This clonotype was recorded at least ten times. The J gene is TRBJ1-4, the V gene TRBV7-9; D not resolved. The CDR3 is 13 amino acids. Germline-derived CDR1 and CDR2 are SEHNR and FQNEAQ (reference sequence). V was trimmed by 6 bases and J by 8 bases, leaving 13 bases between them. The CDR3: CASSPPGAEKLFF. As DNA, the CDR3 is TGTGCCAGCAGTCCCCCGGGAGCAGAAAAACTGTTTTTT.

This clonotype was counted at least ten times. In nucleotides, the CDR3 is TGTGCCAGCAGTCACGACCCCACAGGCCTGAACACTGAAGCTTTCTTT. Translation: CASSHDPTGLNTEAFF. This chain uses TRBV28 with TRBJ1-1, with a weak D call TRBD1 (5 bases). Per germline, CDR1 MDHEN and CDR2 SYDVKM. The CDR3 consists of 16 residues. Trimming removed 5 bases from V and 0 bases from J, with 16 bases in between.

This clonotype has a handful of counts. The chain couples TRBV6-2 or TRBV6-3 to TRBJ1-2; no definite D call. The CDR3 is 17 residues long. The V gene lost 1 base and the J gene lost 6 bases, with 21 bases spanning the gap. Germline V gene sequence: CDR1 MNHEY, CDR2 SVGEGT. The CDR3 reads CASSYLGLKSLLDGYTF. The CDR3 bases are TGTGCCAGCAGTTACTTGGGTTTGAAATCGTTGTTAGATGGCTACACCTTC.

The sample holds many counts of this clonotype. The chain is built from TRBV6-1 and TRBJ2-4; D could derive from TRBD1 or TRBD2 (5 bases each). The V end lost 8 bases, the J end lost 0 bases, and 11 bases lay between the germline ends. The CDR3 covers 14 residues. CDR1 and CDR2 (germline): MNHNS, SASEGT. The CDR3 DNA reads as TGTGCCAGCGGGGACGTCATAGCCAAAAACATTCAGTACTTC. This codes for CASGDVIAKNIQYF.

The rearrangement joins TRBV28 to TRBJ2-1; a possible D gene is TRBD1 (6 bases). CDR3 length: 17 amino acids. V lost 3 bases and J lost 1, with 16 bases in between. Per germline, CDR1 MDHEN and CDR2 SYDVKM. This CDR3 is CASSLQGGPASYNEQFF. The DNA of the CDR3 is TGTGCCAGCAGTTTGCAAGGGGGTCCTGCGTCCTACAATGAGCAGTTCTTC.

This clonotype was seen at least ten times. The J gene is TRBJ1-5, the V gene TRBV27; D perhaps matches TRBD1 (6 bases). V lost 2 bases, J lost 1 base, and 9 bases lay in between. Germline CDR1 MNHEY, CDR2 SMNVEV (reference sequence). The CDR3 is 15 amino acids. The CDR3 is CASSLGTSSNQPQHF. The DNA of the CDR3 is TGTGCCAGCAGTTTAGGGACATCAAGCAATCAGCCCCAGCATTTT.

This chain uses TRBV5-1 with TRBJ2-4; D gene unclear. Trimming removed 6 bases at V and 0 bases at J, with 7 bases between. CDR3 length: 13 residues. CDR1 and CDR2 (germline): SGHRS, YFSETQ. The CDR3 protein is CASTDGAKNIQYF. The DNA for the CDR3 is TGCGCCAGCACGGACGGAGCCAAAAACATTCAGTACTTC.

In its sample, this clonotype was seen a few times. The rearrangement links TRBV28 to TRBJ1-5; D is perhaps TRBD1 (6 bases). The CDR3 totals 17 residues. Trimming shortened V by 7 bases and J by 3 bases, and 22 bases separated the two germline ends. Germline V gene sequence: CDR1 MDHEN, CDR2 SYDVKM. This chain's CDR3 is CASISGGHLIDNQPQHF. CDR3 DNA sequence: TGTGCCAGCATCTCCGGGGGACATCTAATAGACAATCAGCCCCAGCATTTT.

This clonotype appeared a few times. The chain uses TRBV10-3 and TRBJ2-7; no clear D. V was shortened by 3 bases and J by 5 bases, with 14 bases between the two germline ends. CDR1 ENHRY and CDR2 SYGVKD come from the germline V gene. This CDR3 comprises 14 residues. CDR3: CAISEWGNLDEQYF. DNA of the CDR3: TGTGCCATCAGTGAATGGGGAAATCTCGACGAGCAGTACTTC.

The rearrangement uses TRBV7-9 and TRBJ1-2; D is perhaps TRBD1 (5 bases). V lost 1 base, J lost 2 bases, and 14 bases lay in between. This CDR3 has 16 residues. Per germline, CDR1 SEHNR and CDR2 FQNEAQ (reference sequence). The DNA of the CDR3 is TGTGCCAGCAGCTTAGGAGGTTCGGACACCAACTATGGCTACACCTTC. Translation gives CASSLGGSDTNYGYTF.